What follows describes a single T cell receptor beta chain. Assay used: immunoSEQ multiplex PCR; TCRdb lists only in-frame clones, some missing. The data show about 660,000 clones, around 87% seen once. The sample is drawn from a study of shared T cell receptors in the human thymus. These same data were also listed under a study on human thymus T cells. That paper adds: It was healthy Finnish infants having corrective surgery for congenital heart defects who were the donors. Thymic samples were excised during corrective heart operations. Apparent skewing of V and J gene usage characterized both thymic and blood repertoires. Thymic TCR repertoires of unrelated people reportedly overlapped highly.

The sample comprised thymocytes. The clonotype originates from a boy under two years old with a congenital heart defect.

The CDR3 nucleotides are TGTGCCAGCAGCTATGGCTCGTGGTGTGGCTACACCTTC. This gives the protein CASSYGSWCGYTF. V is TRBV7-9 and J is TRBJ1-2, with no clear D. Germline CDR1 and CDR2: SEHNR and FQNEAQ (reference sequence). The CDR3 has 13 residues. Trimming took 4 bases from V and 7 from J, leaving 13 bases between them.